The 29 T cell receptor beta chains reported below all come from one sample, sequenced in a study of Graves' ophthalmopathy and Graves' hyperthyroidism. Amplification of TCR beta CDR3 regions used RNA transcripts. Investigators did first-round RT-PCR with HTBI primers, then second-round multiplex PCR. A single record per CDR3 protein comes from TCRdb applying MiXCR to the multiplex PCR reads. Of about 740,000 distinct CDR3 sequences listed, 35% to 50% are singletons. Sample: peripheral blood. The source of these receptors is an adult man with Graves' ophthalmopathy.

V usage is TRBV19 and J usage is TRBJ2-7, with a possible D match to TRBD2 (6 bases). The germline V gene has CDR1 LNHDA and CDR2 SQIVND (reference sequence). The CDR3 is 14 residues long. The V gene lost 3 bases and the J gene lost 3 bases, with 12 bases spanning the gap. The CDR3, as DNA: TGTGCCAGTAGTATCTCCGGGACTGACTACGAGCAGTACTTC. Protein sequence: CASSISGTDYEQYF.

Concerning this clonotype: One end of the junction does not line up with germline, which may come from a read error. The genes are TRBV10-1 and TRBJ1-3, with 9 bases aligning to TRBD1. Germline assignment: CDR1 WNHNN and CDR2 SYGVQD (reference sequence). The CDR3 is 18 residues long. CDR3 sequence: CASTRFAGTGISGNTIYF. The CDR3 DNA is TGTGCCAGCACACGATTTGCCGGGACAGGGATCTCTGGAAACACCATATATTTT.

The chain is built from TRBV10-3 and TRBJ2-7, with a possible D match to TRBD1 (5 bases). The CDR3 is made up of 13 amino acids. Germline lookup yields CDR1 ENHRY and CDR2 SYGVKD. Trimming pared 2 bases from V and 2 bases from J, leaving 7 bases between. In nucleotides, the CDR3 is TGTGCCATCAGTGAGGACAGAACCTACGAGCAGTACTTC. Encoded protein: CAISEDRTYEQYF.

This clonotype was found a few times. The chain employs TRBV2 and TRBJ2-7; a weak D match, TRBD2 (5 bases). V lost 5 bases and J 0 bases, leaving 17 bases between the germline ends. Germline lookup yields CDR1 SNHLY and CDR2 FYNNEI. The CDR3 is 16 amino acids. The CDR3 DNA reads TGTGCCAGCAGTTCTTTATTGCCCGGGATCTCCTACGAGCAGTACTTC. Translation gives CASSSLLPGISYEQYF.

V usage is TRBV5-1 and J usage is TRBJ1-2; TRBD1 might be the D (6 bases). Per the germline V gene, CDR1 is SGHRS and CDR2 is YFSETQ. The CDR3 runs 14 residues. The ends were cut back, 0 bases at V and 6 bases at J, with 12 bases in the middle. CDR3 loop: CASSLARGANGYTF. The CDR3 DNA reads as TGCGCCAGCAGCTTGGCCAGGGGAGCAAATGGCTACACCTTC.

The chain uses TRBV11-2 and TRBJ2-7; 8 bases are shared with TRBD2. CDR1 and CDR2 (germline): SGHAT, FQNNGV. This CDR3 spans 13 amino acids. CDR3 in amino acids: CARPGLGESEQYF. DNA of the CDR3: TGTGCTAGACCGGGACTAGGGGAGAGCGAGCAGTACTTC.

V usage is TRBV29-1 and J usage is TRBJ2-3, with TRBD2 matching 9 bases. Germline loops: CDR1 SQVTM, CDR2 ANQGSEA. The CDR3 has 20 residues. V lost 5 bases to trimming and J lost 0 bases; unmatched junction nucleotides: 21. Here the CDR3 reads CSVKGVRTSGQTTSTDTQYF. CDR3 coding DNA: TGCAGCGTTAAAGGGGTGAGAACTAGCGGGCAGACTACTAGCACAGATACGCAGTATTTT.

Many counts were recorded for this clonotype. The CDR3 reads CASRLDRDGANVLTF. Here the CDR3 DNA reads TGTGCCAGCAGACTTGACAGGGATGGGGCCAACGTCCTGACTTTC. The chain is built from TRBV7-9 and TRBJ2-6, with TRBD1 matching over 7 bases. The V gene end was trimmed by 6 bases and the J gene end by 3 bases; junction bases not matched to a gene: 5. CDR1 and CDR2 from the germline V gene are SEHNR and FQNEAQ (reference sequence). CDR3 length: 15 residues.

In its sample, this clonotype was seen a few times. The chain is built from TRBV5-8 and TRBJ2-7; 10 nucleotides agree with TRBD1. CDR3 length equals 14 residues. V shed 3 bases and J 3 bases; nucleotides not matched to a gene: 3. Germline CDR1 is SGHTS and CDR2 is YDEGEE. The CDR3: CASSSGQGDYEQYF. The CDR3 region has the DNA TGTGCCAGCAGCTCAGGACAGGGGGACTACGAGCAGTACTTC.

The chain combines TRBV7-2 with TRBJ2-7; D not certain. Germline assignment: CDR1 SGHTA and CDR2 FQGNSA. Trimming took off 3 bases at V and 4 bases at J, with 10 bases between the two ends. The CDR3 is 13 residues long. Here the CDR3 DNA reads TGTGCCAGCAGCTTCGGGTTTATGTACGAGCAGTACTTC. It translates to CASSFGFMYEQYF.

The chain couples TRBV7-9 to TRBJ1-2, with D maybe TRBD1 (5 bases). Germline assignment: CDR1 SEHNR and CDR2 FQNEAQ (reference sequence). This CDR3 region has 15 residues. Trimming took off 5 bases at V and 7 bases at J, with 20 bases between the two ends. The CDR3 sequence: CASSHGTSGAGGYTF. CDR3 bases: TGTGCCAGCAGCCACGGGACTAGCGGGGCGGGTGGCTACACCTTC.

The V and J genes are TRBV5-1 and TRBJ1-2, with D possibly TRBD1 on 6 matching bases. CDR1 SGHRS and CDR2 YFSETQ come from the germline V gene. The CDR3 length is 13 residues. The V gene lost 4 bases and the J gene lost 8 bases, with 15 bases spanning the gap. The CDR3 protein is CASSTTGRGGYTF. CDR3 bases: TGCGCCAGCAGCACCACAGGGCGAGGAGGCTACACCTTC.

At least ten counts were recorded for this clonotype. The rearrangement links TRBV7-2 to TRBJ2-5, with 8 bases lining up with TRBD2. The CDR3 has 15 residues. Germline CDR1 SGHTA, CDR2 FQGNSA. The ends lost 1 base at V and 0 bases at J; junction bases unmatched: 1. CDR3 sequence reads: CASSLGGRYQETQYF. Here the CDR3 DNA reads TGTGCCAGCAGCTTAGGCGGGAGGTACCAAGAGACCCAGTACTTC. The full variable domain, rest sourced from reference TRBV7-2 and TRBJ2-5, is GAGVSQSPSNKVTEKGKDVELRCDPISGHTALYWYRQSLGQGLEFLIYFQGNSAPDKSGLPSDRFSAERTGGSVSTLTIQRTQQEDSAVYLCASSLGGRYQETQYFGPGTRLLVL.

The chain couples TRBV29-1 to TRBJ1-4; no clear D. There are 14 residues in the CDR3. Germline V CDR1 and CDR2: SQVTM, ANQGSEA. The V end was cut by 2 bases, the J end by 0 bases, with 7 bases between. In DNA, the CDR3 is TGCAGCGTTGAAAAGGGAGCAACTAATGAAAAACTGTTTTTT. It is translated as CSVEKGATNEKLFF.

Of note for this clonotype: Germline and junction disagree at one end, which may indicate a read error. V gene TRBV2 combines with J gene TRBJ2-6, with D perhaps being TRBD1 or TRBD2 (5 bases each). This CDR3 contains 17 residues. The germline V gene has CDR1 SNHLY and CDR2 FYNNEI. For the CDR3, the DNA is TGTGCCATCAGTGAGAGGGCAGGGATCTCTGGGGCCAACGTCCTGACTTTC. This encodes CAISERAGISGANVLTF. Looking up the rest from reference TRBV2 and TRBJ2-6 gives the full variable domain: EPEVTQTPSHQVTQMGQEVILRCVPISNHLYFYWYRQILGQKVEFLVSFYNNEISEKSEIFDDQFSVERPDGSNFTLKIRSTKLEDSAMYFCAISERAGISGANVLTFGAGSRLTVL.

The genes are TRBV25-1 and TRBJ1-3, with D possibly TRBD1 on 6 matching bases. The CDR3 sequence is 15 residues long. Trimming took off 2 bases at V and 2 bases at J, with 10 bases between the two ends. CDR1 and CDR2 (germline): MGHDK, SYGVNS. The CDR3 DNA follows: TGTGCCAGCAGTGAACCAGGGGCGACTGGAAACACCATATATTTT. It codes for CASSEPGATGNTIYF.

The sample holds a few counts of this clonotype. The CDR3 nucleotides are TGCAGTGCTCGACTAGCGGGCTATGAGACCCAGTACTTC. This sequence encodes CSARLAGYETQYF. This sequence joins TRBV20-1 and TRBJ2-5; 10 positions agree with TRBD2. This CDR3 comprises 13 residues. Trimming took 5 bases from V and 5 from J; bases not matched to a gene: 5. Germline lookup yields CDR1 DFQATT and CDR2 SNEGSKA (reference sequence).

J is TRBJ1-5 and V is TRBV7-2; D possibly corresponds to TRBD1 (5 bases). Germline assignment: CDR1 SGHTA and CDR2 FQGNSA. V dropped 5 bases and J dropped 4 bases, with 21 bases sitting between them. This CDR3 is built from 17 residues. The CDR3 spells CASSQPPGRVGNQPQHF. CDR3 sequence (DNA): TGTGCCAGCAGCCAACCTCCCGGCAGGGTTGGTAATCAGCCCCAGCATTTT.

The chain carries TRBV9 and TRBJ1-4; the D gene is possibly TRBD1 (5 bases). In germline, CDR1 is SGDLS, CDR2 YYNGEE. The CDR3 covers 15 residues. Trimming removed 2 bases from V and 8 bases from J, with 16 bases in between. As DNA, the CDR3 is TGTGCCAGCAGCGTTTTATCCGGGGAGGGGGAAAAACTGTTTTTT. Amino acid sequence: CASSVLSGEGEKLFF.

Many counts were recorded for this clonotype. The CDR3 region is CASNAPSKGLMNTEAFF. CDR3 DNA: TGTGCCAGCAACGCCCCTTCGAAGGGCCTAATGAACACTGAAGCTTTCTTT. The rearrangement uses TRBV2 and TRBJ1-1; D gene uncertain. V dropped 7 bases and J dropped 0 bases, with 21 bases sitting between them. Germline V gives CDR1 SNHLY, CDR2 FYNNEI. The CDR3 is 17 residues long.

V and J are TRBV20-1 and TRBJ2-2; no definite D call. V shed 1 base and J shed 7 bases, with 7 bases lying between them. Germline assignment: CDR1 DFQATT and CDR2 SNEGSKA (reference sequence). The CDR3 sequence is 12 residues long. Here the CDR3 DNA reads TGCAGTGCTAGAGGTCCAGGCGGGGAGCTGTTTTTT. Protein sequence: CSARGPGGELFF.

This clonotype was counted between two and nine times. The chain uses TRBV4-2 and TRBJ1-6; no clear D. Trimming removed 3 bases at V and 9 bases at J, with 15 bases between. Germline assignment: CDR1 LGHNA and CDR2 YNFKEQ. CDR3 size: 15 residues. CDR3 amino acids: CASSHPSDLSSPLHF. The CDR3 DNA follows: TGTGCCAGCAGCCACCCCTCTGACTTGTCTTCACCCCTCCACTTT.

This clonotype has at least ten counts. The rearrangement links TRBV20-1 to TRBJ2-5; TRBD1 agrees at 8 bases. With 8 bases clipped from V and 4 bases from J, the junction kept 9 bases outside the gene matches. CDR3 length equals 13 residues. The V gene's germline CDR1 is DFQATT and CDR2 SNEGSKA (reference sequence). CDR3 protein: CSLPRTGGETQYF. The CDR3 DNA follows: TGCAGTTTACCCCGCACAGGGGGAGAGACCCAGTACTTC.

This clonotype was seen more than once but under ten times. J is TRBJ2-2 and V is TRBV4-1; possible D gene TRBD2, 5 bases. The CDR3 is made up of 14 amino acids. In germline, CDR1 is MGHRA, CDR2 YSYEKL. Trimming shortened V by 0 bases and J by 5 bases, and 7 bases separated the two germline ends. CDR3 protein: CASSQEAGTGELFF. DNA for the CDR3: TGCGCCAGCAGCCAAGAGGCGGGTACCGGGGAGCTGTTTTTT.

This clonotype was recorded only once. The CDR3: CSARFVLKNPETQYF. DNA of the CDR3: TGCAGTGCTAGATTCGTATTGAAAAATCCAGAGACCCAGTACTTC. The J gene is TRBJ2-5, the V gene TRBV20-1, with D hard to call. CDR3 length equals 15 residues. Trimming removed 2 bases at V and 4 bases at J, with 17 bases between. From germline, CDR1 is DFQATT and CDR2 SNEGSKA (reference sequence).

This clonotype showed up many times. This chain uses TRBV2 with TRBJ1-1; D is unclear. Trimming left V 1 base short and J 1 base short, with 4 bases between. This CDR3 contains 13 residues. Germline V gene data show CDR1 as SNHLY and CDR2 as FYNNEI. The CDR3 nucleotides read TGTGCCAGCAGTGAAGAGAGGAACACTGAAGCTTTCTTT. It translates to CASSEERNTEAFF. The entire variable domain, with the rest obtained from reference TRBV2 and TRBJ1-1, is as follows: EPEVTQTPSHQVTQMGQEVILRCVPISNHLYFYWYRQILGQKVEFLVSFYNNEISEKSEIFDDQFSVERPDGSNFTLKIRSTKLEDSAMYFCASSEERNTEAFFGQGTRLTVV.

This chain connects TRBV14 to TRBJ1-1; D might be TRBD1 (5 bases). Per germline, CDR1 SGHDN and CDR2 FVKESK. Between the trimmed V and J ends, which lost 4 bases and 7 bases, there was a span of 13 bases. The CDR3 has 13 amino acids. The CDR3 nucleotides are TGTGCCAGCAGCCGAACCGGGGGGGGTGAAGCTTTCTTT. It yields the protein CASSRTGGGEAFF.

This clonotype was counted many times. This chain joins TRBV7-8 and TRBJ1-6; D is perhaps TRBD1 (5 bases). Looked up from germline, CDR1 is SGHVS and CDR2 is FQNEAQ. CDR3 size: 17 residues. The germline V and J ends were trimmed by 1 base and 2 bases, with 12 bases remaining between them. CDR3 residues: CASSLEQAPTYNSPLHF. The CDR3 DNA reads TGTGCCAGCAGCTTAGAACAGGCACCTACCTATAATTCACCCCTCCACTTT. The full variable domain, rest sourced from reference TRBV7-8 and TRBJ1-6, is GAGVSQSPRYKVAKRGQDVALRCDPISGHVSLFWYQQALGQGPEFLTYFQNEAQLDKSGLPSDRFFAERPEGSVSTLKIQRTQQEDSAVYLCASSLEQAPTYNSPLHFGNGTRLTVT.

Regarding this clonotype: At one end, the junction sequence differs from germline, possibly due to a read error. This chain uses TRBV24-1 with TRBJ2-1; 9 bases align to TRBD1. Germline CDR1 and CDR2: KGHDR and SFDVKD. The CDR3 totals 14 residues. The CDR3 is CASSFRTGEAEQFF. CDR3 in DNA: TGTGCCAGCAGTTTCCGGACAGGGGAGGCGGAGCAGTTCTTC.